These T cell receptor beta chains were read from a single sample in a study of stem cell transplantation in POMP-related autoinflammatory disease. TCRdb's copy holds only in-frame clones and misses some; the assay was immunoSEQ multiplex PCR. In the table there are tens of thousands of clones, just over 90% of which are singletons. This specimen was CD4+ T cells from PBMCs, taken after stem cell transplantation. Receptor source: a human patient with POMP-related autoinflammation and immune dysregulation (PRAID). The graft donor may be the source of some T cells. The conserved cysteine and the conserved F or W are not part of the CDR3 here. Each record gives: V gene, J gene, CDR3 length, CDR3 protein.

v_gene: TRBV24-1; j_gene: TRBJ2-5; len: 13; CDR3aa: ATSEVGTVQETQY
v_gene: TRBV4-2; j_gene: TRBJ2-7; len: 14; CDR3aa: ASSQASGSADDEQY
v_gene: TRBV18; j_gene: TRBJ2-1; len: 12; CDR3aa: ASSPSSQGAEQF
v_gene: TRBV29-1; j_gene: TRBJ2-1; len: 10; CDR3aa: SALLAGGSQF
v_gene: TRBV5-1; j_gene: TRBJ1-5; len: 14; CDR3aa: ASSLAPGLSNQPQH
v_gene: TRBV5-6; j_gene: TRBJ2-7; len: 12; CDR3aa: ASRPGTGFYEQY
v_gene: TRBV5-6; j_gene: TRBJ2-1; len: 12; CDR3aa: ASSLLGRRNEQF
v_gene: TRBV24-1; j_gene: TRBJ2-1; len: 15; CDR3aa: ATSDVLPGQLYNEQF
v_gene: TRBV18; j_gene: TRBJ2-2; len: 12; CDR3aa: ASSPQGVLGELF
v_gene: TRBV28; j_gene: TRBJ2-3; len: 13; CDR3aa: ASSLGGWSTDTQY
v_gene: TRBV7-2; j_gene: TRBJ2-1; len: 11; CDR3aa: ASSLGLYNEQF
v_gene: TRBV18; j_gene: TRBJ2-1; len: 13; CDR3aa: ASSPDREIYNEQF
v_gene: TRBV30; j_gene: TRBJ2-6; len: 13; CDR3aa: AWSVLRAGANVLT
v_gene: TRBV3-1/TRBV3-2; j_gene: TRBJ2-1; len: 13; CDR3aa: ASSQEGAGEGEQF
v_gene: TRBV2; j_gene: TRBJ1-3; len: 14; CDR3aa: ASTTLPQGSGNTIY
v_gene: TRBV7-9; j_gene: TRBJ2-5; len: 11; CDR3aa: ASKDRAGETQY
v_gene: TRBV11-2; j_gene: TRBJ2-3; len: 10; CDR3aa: ASSLDRESQY
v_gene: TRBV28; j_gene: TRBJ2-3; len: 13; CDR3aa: ASSLAGTVTDTQY
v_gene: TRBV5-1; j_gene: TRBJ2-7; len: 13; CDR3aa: ASSLGVLSSYEQY
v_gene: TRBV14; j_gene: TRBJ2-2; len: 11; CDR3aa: ASSQELAGELF
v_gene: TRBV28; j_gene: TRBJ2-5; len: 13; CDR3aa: ASSPPLAYRRAQY
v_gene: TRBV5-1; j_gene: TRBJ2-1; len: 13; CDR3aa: ASSLGLASYNEQF
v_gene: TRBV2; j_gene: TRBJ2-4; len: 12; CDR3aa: ASSQTSGQPIQY
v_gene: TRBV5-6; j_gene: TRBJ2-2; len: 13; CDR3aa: ASSLLVSRTGELF
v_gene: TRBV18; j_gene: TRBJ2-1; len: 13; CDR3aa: ASSPLGLEYNEQF
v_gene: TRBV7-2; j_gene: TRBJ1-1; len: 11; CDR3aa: ASQDTLNTEAF
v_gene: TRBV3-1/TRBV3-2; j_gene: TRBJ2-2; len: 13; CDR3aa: ASSQVPGPPGELF
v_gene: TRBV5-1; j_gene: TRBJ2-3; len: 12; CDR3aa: ASSPGDFTDTQY
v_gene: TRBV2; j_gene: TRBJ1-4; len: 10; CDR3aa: ASSDRPEKLF
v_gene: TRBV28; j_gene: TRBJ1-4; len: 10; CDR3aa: ASSWGREKLF
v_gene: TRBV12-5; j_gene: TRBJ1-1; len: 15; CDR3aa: ASGQETGLGMNTEAF
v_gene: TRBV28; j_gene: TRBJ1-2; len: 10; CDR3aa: ASTGTERVYT
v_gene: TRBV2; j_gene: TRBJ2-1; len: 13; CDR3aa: ASSEHSGRSSEQF
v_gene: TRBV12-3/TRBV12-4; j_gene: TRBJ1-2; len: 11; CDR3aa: ASISGQRHGYT
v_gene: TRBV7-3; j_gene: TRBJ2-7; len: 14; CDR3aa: ASSLIGTRYSYEQY
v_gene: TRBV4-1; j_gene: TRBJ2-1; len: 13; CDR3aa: ASSQAQGMRDEQF
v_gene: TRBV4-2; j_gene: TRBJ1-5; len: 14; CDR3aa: ASSQDYRPSNQPQH
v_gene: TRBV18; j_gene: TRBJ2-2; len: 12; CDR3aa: ASSLTAPPGELF
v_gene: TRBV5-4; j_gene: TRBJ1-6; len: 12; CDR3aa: ASSFRDRESPLH
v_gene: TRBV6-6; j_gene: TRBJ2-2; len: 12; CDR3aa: ASSYFASTGELF
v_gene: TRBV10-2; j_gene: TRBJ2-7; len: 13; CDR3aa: ASRRTSGTTYEQY
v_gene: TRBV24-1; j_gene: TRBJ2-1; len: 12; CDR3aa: ATAPTSGSYEQF
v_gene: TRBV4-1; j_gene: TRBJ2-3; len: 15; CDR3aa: ASSQEGLAGLWDTQY
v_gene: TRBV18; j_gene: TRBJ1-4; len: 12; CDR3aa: ASSPGQGDEKLF
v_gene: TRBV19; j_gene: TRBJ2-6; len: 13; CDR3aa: ASSSTGNGANVLT